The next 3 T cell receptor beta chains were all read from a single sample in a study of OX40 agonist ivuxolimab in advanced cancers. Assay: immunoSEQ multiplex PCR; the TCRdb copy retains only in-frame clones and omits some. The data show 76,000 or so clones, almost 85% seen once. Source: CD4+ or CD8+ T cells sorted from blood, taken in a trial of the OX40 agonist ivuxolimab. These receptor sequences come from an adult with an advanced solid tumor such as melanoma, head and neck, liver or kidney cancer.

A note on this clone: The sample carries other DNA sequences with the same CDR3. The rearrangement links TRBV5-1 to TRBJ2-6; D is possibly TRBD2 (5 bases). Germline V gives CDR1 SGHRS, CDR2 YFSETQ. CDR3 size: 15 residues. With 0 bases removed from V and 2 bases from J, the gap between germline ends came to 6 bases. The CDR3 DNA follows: TGCGCCAGCAGCTTGGGAGGGACTGGGGCCAACGTCCTGACTTTC. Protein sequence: CASSLGGTGANVLTF. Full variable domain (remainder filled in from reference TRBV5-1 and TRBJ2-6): KAGVTQTPRYLIKTRGQQVTLSCSPISGHRSVSWYQQTPGQGLQFLFEYFSETQRNKGNFPGRFSGRQFSNSRSEMNVSTLELGDSALYLCASSLGGTGANVLTFGAGSRLTVL.

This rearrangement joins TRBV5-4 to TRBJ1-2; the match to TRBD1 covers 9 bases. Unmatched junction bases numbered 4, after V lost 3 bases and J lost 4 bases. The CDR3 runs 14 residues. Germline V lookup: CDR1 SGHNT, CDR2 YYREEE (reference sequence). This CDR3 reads CASSSETGGYGYTF. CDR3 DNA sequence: TGTGCCAGCAGCTCGGAGACAGGGGGCTATGGCTACACCTTC.

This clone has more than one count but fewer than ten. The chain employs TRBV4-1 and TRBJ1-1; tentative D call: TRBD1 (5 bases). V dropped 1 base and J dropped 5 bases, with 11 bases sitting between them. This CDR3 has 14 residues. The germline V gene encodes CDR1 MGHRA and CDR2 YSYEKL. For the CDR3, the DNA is TGCGCCAGCAGCCAAGGTCAGGGAAGAACTGAAGCTTTCTTT. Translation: CASSQGQGRTEAFF.